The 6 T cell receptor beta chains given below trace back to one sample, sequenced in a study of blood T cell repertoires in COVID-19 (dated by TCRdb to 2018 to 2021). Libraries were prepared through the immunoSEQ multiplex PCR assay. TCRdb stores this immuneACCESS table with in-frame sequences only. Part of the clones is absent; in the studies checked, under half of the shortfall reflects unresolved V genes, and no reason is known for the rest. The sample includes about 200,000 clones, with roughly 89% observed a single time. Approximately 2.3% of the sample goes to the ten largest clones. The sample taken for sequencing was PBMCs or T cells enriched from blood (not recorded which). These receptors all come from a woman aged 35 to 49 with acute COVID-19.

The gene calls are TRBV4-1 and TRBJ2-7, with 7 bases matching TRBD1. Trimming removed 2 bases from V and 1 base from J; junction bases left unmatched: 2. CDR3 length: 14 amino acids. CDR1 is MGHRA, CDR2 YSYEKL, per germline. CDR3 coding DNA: TGCGCCAGCAGCCAAACAGGGGCTTCCTACGAGCAGTACTTC. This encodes CASSQTGASYEQYF.

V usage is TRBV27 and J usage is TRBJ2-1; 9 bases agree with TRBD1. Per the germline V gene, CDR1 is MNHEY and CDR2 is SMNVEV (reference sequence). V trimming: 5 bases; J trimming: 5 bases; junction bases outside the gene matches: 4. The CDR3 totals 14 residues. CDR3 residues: CASSHRGLHNEQFF. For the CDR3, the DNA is TGTGCCAGCAGTCACAGGGGGCTCCACAATGAGCAGTTCTTC.

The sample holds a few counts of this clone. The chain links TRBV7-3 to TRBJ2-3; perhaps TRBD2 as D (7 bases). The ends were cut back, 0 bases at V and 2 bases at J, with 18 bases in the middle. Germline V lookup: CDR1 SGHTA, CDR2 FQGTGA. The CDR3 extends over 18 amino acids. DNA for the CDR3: TGTGCCAGCAGCTTAACGTCGGGTGGCGGGGGCTACACAGATACGCAGTATTTT. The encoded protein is CASSLTSGGGGYTDTQYF.

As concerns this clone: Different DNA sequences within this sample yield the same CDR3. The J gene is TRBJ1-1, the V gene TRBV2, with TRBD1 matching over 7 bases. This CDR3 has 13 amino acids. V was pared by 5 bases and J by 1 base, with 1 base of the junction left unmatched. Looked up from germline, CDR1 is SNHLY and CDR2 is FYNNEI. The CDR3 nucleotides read TGTGCCAGCAGTAGGGACAGGAACACTGAAGCTTTCTTT. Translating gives CASSRDRNTEAFF.

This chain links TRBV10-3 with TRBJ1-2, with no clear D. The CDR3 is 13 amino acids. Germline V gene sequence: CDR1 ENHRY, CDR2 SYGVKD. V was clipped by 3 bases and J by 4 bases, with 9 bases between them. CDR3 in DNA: TGTGCCATCAGTGATGGACTGACCTATGGCTACACCTTC. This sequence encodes CAISDGLTYGYTF.

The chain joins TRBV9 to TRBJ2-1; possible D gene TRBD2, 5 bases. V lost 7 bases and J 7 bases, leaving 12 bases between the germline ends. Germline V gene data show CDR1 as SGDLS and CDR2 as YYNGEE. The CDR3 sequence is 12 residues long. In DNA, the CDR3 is TGTGCCAGCGGGAGTAAAAAGAATGAGCAGTTCTTC. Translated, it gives CASGSKKNEQFF.